The entry that follows covers one T cell receptor (beta chain) sequence. This record belongs to a study of CD8+ T cells in alopecia areata. Looked up from germline, CDR1 is PRHDT and CDR2 is FYEKMQ (reference sequence). Trimming removed 3 bases from V and 3 bases from J, with 10 bases in between. This CDR3 region has 14 residues. The sample's treatment: oral pan-JAK inhibitor, 5-10 mg twice daily. In each case, RNA was isolated and then reverse transcribed into cDNA as the sequencing template. Using immunoSEQ multiplex PCR, the repertoire was profiled, and TCRdb retains in-frame clones only, with some absent. This sample carries fewer than 110,000 clones, almost 60% of them seen once, and the ten largest clones take about 16%.

The sequencing used CD8+ T cells sorted from blood, collected at approximately week 56, from a patient treated with tofacitinib. This TCR derives from a human donor with alopecia areata. The chain carries TRBV13 and TRBJ2-3; D not certain. The DNA for the CDR3 is TGTGCCAGCAGCTTCCGCGGCGGAACAGATACGCAGTATTTT. This translates into CASSFRGGTDTQYF.